A selection of T cell receptor beta chains follows, all from one sample in a study of T-cell reconstitution after alpha-beta-depleted transplantation in children. TCRdb re-analysed the PCR reads in MiXCR, keeping a single row per CDR3 protein. The sample has under 400,000 distinct CDR3 sequences, around 25% seen once. The sequencing here drew on PBMCs, mostly from graft donor cells, taken 180 days after TCRalphabeta/CD19-depleted stem cell transplant. These receptor sequences come from a male patient younger than 18 who had a stem cell transplant for acute lymphoblastic leukemia, so the T cells may come from the graft donor. The CDR3 runs from the conserved cysteine through the conserved F or W. D genes are given only for firm matches. Expanded clones are given a class, and other clones once, few, many or no size at all.

V	D	size	CDR3
TRBV6-5	-	few	CASSYSLSYNSPLHF
TRBV30	-	few	CAWTLGATEAFF
TRBV12-3/TRBV12-4	-	few	CASRGHYGYTF
TRBV20-1	TRBD1	few	CSARPLTGDGYTF
TRBV5-1	-	few	CASRSNRVRSLGEQFF
TRBV5-6	TRBD1	few	CASSLGGTGVPYEQYF
TRBV6-5	-	many	CASSYQGGMAFF
TRBV5-1	-	-	CASSAHGLVQFF
TRBV12-3/TRBV12-4	-	-	CASSSKAWELFF
TRBV5-1	TRBD2	-	CASSFTPGSGGPKAKNIQYF
TRBV14	TRBD2	-	CASSPQRGAYNEQFF
TRBV21-1	-	-	CASSKPITDTQYF
TRBV11-2	-	-	CASSPTRETQYF
TRBV20-1	TRBD2	-	CSARKAGAIVGEQFF
TRBV4-2	TRBD1	few	CASSQRDRGQETQYF
TRBV19	TRBD2	-	CASSEGLAGVWNEQFF
TRBV12-3/TRBV12-4	-	-	CASSRPAGPQHF
TRBV4-1	-	few	CASSQAWTRNYNEQFF
TRBV20-1	TRBD2	few	CSVAGGRNEQFF
TRBV7-3	-	few	CASSLVPRRVIGDNEQFF
TRBV12-3/TRBV12-4	-	few	CASRITRDTGELFF
TRBV2	TRBD2	-	CARREREVNEQFF
TRBV27	TRBD2	-	CASSSGLAGGPPYNEQFF
TRBV5-1	-	few	CASSLGLNAFF
TRBV18	-	many	CASSPLTGELFF
TRBV30	-	-	CASQQDRTGIYEQYF
TRBV24-1	TRBD2	few	CATSDPASGSYEQYF
TRBV27	TRBD1	-	CASRKILDDRAQHF
TRBV12-3/TRBV12-4	TRBD2	few	CASSPKGLAASTDTQYF
TRBV7-6	TRBD2	few	CASRQSGRREDTQYF
TRBV5-1	TRBD1	-	CASSLAGQGTGELFF
TRBV5-6	-	few	CASSLKVLETYGYTF
TRBV9	-	few	CASSVDGATRGAEAFF
TRBV7-3	-	-	CASSLIWSYPDTQYF
TRBV7-9	-	-	CASSLVGVPGELFF
TRBV29-1	TRBD2	-	CSVESRSGNVEQYF
TRBV18	TRBD1	-	CASSPPGQGVYGYTF
TRBV7-3	TRBD2	-	CASSPSGSEQFF
TRBV28	-	few	CASREPIRGNQPQHF
TRBV20-1	-	few	CSAPFGEQTYNEQFF
TRBV4-1	TRBD2	-	CASSQRLAGGYEQYF
TRBV5-1	TRBD2	few	CASSLPSGSTTGELFF
TRBV25-1	-	-	CASREGPGLQGGYTF
TRBV7-2	-	many	CASSLAPLYEQYF
TRBV9	-	-	CASSGATNEKLFF
TRBV20-1	-	few	CSARGYNEQFF
TRBV20-1	TRBD2	few	CSARVGGRVDYEQYF
TRBV5-1	TRBD1	-	CASSLGDRGGNQPQHF
TRBV12-3/TRBV12-4	TRBD2	-	CASSLRGGTGELFF
TRBV27	-	few	CASSSRGRLTDTQYF